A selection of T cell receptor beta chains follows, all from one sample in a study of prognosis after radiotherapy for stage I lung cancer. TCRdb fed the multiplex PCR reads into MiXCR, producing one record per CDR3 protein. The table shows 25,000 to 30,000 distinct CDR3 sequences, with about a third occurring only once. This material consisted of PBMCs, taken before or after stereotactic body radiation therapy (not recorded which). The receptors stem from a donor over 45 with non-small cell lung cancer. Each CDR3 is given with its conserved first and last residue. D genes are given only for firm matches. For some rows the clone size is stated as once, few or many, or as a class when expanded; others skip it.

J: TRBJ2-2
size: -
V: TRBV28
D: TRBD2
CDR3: CGSLWQINVLAGPPGLLFF
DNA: TGTGGCAGTTTATGGCAGATCAATGTTTTAGCGGGCCCGCCTGGGTTGCTGTTTTTT

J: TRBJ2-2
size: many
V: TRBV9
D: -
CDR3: CASSPLRSNTGELFF
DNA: TGTGCCAGCAGCCCCCTCCGTTCTAATACCGGGGAGCTGTTTTTT

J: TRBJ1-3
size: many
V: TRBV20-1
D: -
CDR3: CSGRVGGGNTIYF
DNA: TGCAGTGGCCGGGTCGGGGGTGGAAACACCATATATTTT

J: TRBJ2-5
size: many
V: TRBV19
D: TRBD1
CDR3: CASRPGQGGETQYF
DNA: TGTGCCAGTAGACCCGGACAGGGAGGAGAGACCCAGTACTTC

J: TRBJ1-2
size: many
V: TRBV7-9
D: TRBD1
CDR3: CASSQDRVRVYGYTF
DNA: TGTGCCAGCAGCCAAGACAGGGTTCGAGTCTATGGCTACACCTTC

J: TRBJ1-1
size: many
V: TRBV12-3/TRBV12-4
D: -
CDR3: CASRTGRVNTEAFF
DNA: TGTGCCAGCAGGACGGGACGGGTGAACACTGAAGCTTTCTTT

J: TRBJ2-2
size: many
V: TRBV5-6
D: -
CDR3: CASSLVGDEELFF
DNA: TGTGCCAGCAGCTTGGTTGGGGATGAGGAGCTGTTTTTT

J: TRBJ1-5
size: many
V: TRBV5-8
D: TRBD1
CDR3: CASSVGQYSNQPQHF
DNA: TGTGCCAGCAGCGTGGGACAGTATAGCAATCAGCCCCAGCATTTT

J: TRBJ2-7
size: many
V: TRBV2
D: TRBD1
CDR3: CASSAKRGTALTYF
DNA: TGTGCCAGCAGTGCGAAGAGGGGGACAGCCCTAACTTACTTC

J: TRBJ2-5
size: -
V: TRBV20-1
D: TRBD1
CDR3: CSASTDREETQYF
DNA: TGCAGTGCTAGCACGGACAGGGAAGAGACCCAGTACTTC

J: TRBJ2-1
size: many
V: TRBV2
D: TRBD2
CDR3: CASSDIFPPSGTGYNEQFF
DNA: TGTGCCAGCAGTGACATCTTCCCTCCTAGCGGGACGGGTTACAATGAGCAGTTCTTC

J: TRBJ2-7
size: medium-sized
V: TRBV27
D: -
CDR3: CASSLGVDTYEQYF
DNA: TGTGCCAGCAGTTTAGGGGTAGATACCTACGAGCAGTACTTC

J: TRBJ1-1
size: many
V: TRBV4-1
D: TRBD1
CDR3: CASSPGTGYTEAFF
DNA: TGCGCCAGCAGCCCCGGGACAGGGTACACTGAAGCTTTCTTT

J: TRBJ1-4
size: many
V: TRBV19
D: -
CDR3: CASQGYNEKLFF
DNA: TGTGCCAGCCAGGGGTATAATGAAAAACTGTTTTTT

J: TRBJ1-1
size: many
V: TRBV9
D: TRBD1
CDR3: CASSVDGDSYEAFF
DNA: TGTGCCAGCAGCGTAGATGGGGACAGCTATGAAGCTTTCTTT

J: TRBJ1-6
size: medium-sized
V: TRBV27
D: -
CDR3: CASSFGTIGSPLHF
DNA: TGTGCCAGCAGTTTCGGCACTATCGGTTCACCCCTCCACTTT